These 7 T cell receptor beta chains were all obtained from the same sample, sequenced in a study of cytomegalovirus exposure and HLA in healthy donors. PCR amplification relied on 60 Vbeta primers (plus 13 Jbeta primers). Assay: immunoSEQ multiplex PCR; the TCRdb copy retains only in-frame clones and omits some. In the table there are about 31,000 clones, 87% of which are singletons. Sequenced: PBMCs. These TCRs come from a boy younger than 18 in good health and CMV-seronegative.

As for this clone: One junction end does not reproduce the germline sequence, and a read error may be involved. The chain is built from TRBV18 and TRBJ2-7; TRBD1 agrees at 10 bases. This CDR3 is 12 amino acids long. The germline V gene encodes CDR1 KGHSH and CDR2 LQKENI. The CDR3 reads CASSTPDRGLIF. The DNA of the CDR3 is TGTGCCAGCTCAACTCCGGACAGGGGGTTGATCTTC.

The chain recombines TRBV7-9 with TRBJ1-6; the D gene is possibly TRBD1 (6 bases). Germline V gene lookup returns CDR1 SEHNR and CDR2 FQNEAQ (reference sequence). CDR3 length equals 14 residues. The V gene lost 3 bases and the J gene lost 5 bases, with 8 bases spanning the gap. CDR3 sequence: CASSFRDNNSPLHF. In DNA, the CDR3 is TGTGCCAGCAGCTTCAGGGACAATAATTCACCCCTCCACTTT.

The count of this clone is one. The identical CDR3 is also encoded by other nucleotide sequences in the sample. V and J are TRBV2 and TRBJ2-5, with TRBD2 as a possible D gene (6 bases). V lost 1 base to trimming and J lost 5 bases, with 17 bases between them. Germline V CDR1 and CDR2: SNHLY, FYNNEI. This CDR3 contains 16 residues. The CDR3 nucleotides are TGTGCCAGCAGTGAAGTCCCCACTAGCCCAGGGGAGACCCAGTACTTC. It encodes CASSEVPTSPGETQYF.

The chain carries TRBV10-2 and TRBJ2-7; the D is unclear. Trimming shortened V by 1 base and J by 0 bases, and 4 bases separated the two germline ends. The germline V gene encodes CDR1 WSHSY and CDR2 SAAADI. There are 13 residues in the CDR3. CDR3 residues: CASSEFSSYEQYF. The DNA of the CDR3 is TGCGCCAGCAGTGAGTTCAGCTCCTACGAGCAGTACTTC.

The chain links TRBV10-3 to TRBJ2-7, with 10 bases fitting TRBD1. J lost 3 bases, V lost 2 bases, and 13 bases had no gene match. This CDR3 contains 18 residues. From germline, CDR1 is ENHRY and CDR2 SYGVKD. The CDR3 sequence is CAISEKDRGVLGDYEQYF. CDR3 DNA: TGTGCCATCAGTGAGAAGGACAGGGGGGTCCTTGGGGACTACGAGCAGTACTTC.

This clone was detected once. This chain uses TRBV18 with TRBJ2-7; 9 nucleotides line up with TRBD1. The germline gives CDR1 KGHSH, CDR2 LQKENI. Trimming removed 4 bases from V and 3 bases from J; junction bases left unmatched: 10. The CDR3 has 16 residues. CDR3 amino acids: CASSQTLGTGNYEQYF. The CDR3 DNA reads TGTGCCAGCTCACAGACTCTAGGGACAGGGAACTACGAGCAGTACTTC.

The chain is built from TRBV7-7 and TRBJ2-2; 8 bases are shared with TRBD2. Trimming at V came to 4 bases and at J to 0 bases, leaving 1 base not matched to a gene. The germline CDR1 and CDR2 sequences are SSHAT and FNYEAQ (reference sequence). The CDR3 spans 15 residues. The CDR3 DNA is TGTGCCAGCAGCTCGGGACTAGCGAACACCGGGGAGCTGTTTTTT. As protein: CASSSGLANTGELFF.